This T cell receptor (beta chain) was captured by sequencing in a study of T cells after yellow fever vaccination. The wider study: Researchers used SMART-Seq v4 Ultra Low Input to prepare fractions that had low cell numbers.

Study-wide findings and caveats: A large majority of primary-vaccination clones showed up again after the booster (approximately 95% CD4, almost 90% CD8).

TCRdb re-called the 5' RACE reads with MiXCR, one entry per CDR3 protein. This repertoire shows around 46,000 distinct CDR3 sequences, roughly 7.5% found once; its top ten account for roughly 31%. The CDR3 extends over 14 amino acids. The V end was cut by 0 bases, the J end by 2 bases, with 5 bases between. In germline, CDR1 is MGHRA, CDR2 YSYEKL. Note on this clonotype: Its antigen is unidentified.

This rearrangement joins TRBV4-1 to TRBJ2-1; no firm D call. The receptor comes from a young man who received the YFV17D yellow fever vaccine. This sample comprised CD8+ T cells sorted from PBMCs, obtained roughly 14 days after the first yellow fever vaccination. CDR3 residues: CASSQDTAYNEQFF. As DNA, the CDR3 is TGCGCCAGCAGCCAAGATACGGCCTACAATGAGCAGTTCTTC.